The 20 T cell receptor beta chains reported below all come from one sample, sequenced in a study of blood T cells in healthy people across ages. The second PCR ran about 7 to 12 cycles with a sample-barcoded 5' primer and J-beta primers. TCRdb re-called the 5' RACE reads with MiXCR, one entry per CDR3 protein. The table has a few hundred thousand distinct CDR3 sequences, about 55% seen once. Specimen: blood. These receptors were obtained from a man aged 55 to 70 in good health.

To note about this clonotype: At one end, the junction sequence differs from germline, possibly due to a read error. The CDR3 bases are TGTGCTAGCAGCTTATTCTACGCGGGATGGGGGGACAATGAGCAGTACTTC. As protein: CASSLFYAGWGDNEQYF. The chain recombines TRBV7-7 with TRBJ2-1; D could derive from TRBD1 or TRBD2 (6 bases each). The J call is uncertain, as TRBJ2-7 better fits the DNA end. This CDR3 is built from 17 residues. Per germline, CDR1 SSHAT and CDR2 FNYEAQ (reference sequence).

This clonotype was picked up many times. This chain joins TRBV7-2 and TRBJ2-5; no firm D call. Germline values: CDR1 SGHTA, CDR2 FQGNSA. V was pared by 5 bases and J by 5 bases, with 9 bases between. The CDR3 length is 12 residues. The CDR3 coding sequence is TGTGCCAGCAGCACATATTGGGAGACCCAGTACTTC. Amino acid sequence: CASSTYWETQYF.

This rearrangement joins TRBV20-1 to TRBJ2-3, with TRBD2 identical over 10 bases. V lost 5 bases to trimming and J lost 0 bases; unmatched junction nucleotides: 5. CDR3 length equals 15 residues. Per germline, CDR1 DFQATT and CDR2 SNEGSKA (reference sequence). The CDR3 region has the DNA TGCAGTGCTGTAGCGGGAGGACTTAGCACAGATACGCAGTATTTT. Translation gives CSAVAGGLSTDTQYF.

As DNA, the CDR3 is TGTGCCAGCAGTTTCACGGGGGGAACGAAGCATGAGCAGTTCTTC. Its translation is CASSFTGGTKHEQFF. The J gene is TRBJ2-1, the V gene TRBV12-3 or TRBV12-4; 7 nucleotides line up with TRBD2. The CDR3 covers 15 residues. With 3 bases clipped from V and 8 bases from J, the junction kept 10 bases outside the gene matches.

The gene calls are TRBV7-8 and TRBJ2-4; no firm D call. The better agreement between TRBJ2-7 and the DNA end casts doubt on the J call. The length of the CDR3 is 14 residues. CDR1 and CDR2 from the germline V gene are SGHVS and FQNEAQ. The CDR3 spells CASSLADPSYEQYF. The CDR3, as DNA: TGTGCCAGCAGCTTAGCTGATCCCTCCTACGAGCAGTACTTC.

The chain links TRBV27 to TRBJ2-1, with 8 nucleotides matching TRBD2. CDR3 length: 15 residues. The germline CDR1 and CDR2 sequences are MNHEY and SMNVEV (reference sequence). V lost 2 bases and J lost 8; bases outside the gene matches: 8. The CDR3 spells CASSLNGRARYEQFF. The CDR3 DNA sequence: TGTGCCAGCAGTTTAAACGGGAGGGCCAGGTATGAGCAGTTCTTC.

Comment on this clonotype: An end of the junction does not agree with germline; a read error may underlie this. The chain employs TRBV14 and TRBJ1-1; D call uncertain. CDR3 size: 15 residues. Germline V CDR1 and CDR2: SGHDN, FVKESK. CDR3 nucleotides: TGTGCTAGCAGCCCACTGCGGCGAGTGAACGCTGAAGCTTTCTTT. Protein sequence: CASSPLRRVNAEAFF.

Points on this clonotype: A clone one base away is much larger, so this may be a read error. J is TRBJ2-5 and V is TRBV12-5; 8 bases line up with TRBD1. TRBJ2-7 matches the DNA end more closely, so the J call is doubtful. The CDR3 is 13 residues long. CDR1 and CDR2 (germline): LGHNT, FRNRAP. The CDR3 sequence is CDSQGTGLYEQYF. CDR3 sequence (DNA): TGTGATAGCCAGGGGACAGGACTATACGAGCAGTACTTC.

This clonotype was counted between two and nine times. The DNA of the CDR3 is TGTGCCACCAGTGACCCGACAGGACCAGATACGCAGTATTTT. Translating it yields CATSDPTGPDTQYF. The chain combines TRBV24-1 with TRBJ2-3; maybe TRBD1 (6 bases). Trimming took 4 bases from V and 4 from J, leaving 11 bases between them. The CDR3 is 14 amino acids. Germline CDR1 reads KGHDR; CDR2 reads SFDVKD.

This clonotype was observed once. The chain employs TRBV28 and TRBJ2-7; the match to TRBD1 covers 8 bases. CDR3 length: 15 residues. From germline, CDR1 is MDHEN and CDR2 SYDVKM. Trimming removed 6 bases from V and 4 bases from J; junction bases left unmatched: 11. CDR3: CASSQTTGGHYEQYF. For the CDR3, the DNA is TGTGCCAGCAGCCAAACCACAGGGGGTCATTACGAGCAGTACTTC.

The CDR3 DNA is TGCAGCGTTGAAGACCTAGCGGGAGGCGTAACCTACAATGAGCAGTTCTTC. Protein: CSVEDLAGGVTYNEQFF. The J gene is TRBJ2-1, the V gene TRBV29-1; 11 bases fit TRBD2. V dropped 0 bases and J dropped 2; count of bases not matched to a gene: 6. The CDR3 covers 17 residues. The germline V gene encodes CDR1 SQVTM and CDR2 ANQGSEA.

Note on this clonotype: The germline gene is not matched at one end of the junction; a read error may be the cause. The rearrangement uses TRBV30 and TRBJ2-5, with D perhaps assigned TRBD1 or TRBD2 (5 bases each). The CDR3 is 11 amino acids. CDR1 GTSNPN and CDR2 SVGIG come from the germline V gene (reference sequence). CDR3 DNA: TGTGCCGGGAGTGTAATGGGGGAGCAGTACTTC. Encoded protein: CAGSVMGEQYF.

The V and J genes are TRBV7-3 and TRBJ2-3; no reliable D call. CDR1 SGHTA and CDR2 FQGTGA come from the germline V gene. Deletions cut 8 bases from V and 2 bases from J, with 14 bases between. This CDR3 has 14 residues. CDR3 amino acids: CASSPQLNTDTQYF. CDR3 DNA sequence: TGTGCCAGCTCCCCCCAACTAAACACAGATACGCAGTATTTT.

A few counts support this clonotype. The rearrangement uses TRBV4-1 and TRBJ2-5; TRBD2 is a possible D gene (5 bases). The V gene's germline CDR1 is MGHRA and CDR2 YSYEKL. The CDR3 is 16 residues long. The V end was cut by 2 bases, the J end by 1 base, with 14 bases between. The CDR3 loop is CASSQIAFGIQETQYF. Here the CDR3 DNA reads TGCGCCAGCAGCCAAATCGCATTCGGGATCCAAGAGACCCAGTACTTC.

The chain recombines TRBV7-2 with TRBJ2-3; TRBD2 matches 7 bases. The CDR3 length is 16 residues. In germline, CDR1 is SGHTA, CDR2 FQGNSA. Unmatched junction bases numbered 3, after V lost 0 bases and J lost 0 bases. CDR3 nucleotides: TGTGCCAGCAGCTTAGCTAGCGGGCCTAGCACAGATACGCAGTATTTT. Translation: CASSLASGPSTDTQYF.

This sequence joins TRBV29-1 and TRBJ2-1; 7 positions match TRBD2. V shed 2 bases, J shed 3 bases, and the junction held 7 bases outside the gene matches. This CDR3 has 15 amino acids. In germline, CDR1 is SQVTM, CDR2 ANQGSEA. CDR3 bases: TGCAGCGTTGAACAAAGGACTAGGTACTACAATGAGCAGTTCTTC. Translation: CSVEQRTRYYNEQFF.

The chain has TRBV7-2 and TRBJ2-7; D ambiguous. The V and J ends lost 1 base and 2 bases respectively, with 9 bases between them. The germline CDR1 and CDR2 sequences are SGHTA and FQGNSA. The CDR3 loop spans 14 amino acids. The CDR3 DNA reads TGTGCCAGCAGCTTAGTTCCGGTGACCTACGAGCAGTACTTC. Protein sequence: CASSLVPVTYEQYF.

The chain employs TRBV11-2 and TRBJ2-4; 9 nucleotides align to TRBD1. V lost 5 bases, J lost 2 bases, and 10 bases stayed unmatched. CDR1 and CDR2 (germline): SGHAT, FQNNGV. The CDR3 is 17 amino acids. Written as DNA, the CDR3 is TGTGCCAGCAGCCAATCTACCGGGACAGGGACCAAAAACATTCAGTACTTC. Protein product: CASSQSTGTGTKNIQYF.

In its sample, this clonotype was seen once. The CDR3 here is CASSPAGTMKGQYF. The CDR3 DNA reads as TGTGCCAGCAGTCCAGCGGGAACCATGAAAGGGCAGTACTTC. This chain joins TRBV12-3 or TRBV12-4 and TRBJ2-5; 7 bases match TRBD2. J gave up 11 bases and V 5 bases, and 14 bases lay outside the gene matches. The CDR3 contains 14 residues.

The chain couples TRBV24-1 to TRBJ1-2, with D hard to call. The CDR3 has 14 residues. The ends were cut back, 11 bases at V and 1 base at J, with 16 bases in the middle. Per the germline V gene, CDR1 is KGHDR and CDR2 is SFDVKD. This CDR3 reads CAIGGDLLNYGYTF. Written as DNA, the CDR3 is TGTGCCATCGGTGGCGACCTACTTAACTATGGCTACACCTTC.